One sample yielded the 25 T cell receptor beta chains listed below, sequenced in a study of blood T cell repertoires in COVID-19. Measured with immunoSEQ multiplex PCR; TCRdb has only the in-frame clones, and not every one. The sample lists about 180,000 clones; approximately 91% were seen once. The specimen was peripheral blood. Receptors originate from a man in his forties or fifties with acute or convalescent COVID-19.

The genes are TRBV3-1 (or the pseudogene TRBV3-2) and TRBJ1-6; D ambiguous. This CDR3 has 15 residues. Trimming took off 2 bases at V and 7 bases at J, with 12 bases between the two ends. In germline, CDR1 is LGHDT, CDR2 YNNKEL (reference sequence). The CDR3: CASSQRRVGNSPLHF. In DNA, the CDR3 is TGTGCCAGCAGCCAAAGGCGGGTAGGCAATTCACCCCTCCACTTT.

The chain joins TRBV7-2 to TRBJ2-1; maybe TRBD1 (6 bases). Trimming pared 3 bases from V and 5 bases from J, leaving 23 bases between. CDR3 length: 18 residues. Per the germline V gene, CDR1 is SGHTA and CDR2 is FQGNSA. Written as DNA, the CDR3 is TGTGCCAGCAGCTTGAACCGGGACACGGTTTCCGGGCACAATGAGCAGTTCTTC. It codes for CASSLNRDTVSGHNEQFF.

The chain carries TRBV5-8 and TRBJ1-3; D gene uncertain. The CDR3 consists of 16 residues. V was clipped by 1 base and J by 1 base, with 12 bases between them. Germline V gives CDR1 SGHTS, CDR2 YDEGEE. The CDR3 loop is CASSLSKTGSGNTIYF. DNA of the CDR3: TGTGCCAGCAGCTTGTCGAAGACGGGATCTGGAAACACCATATATTTT.

DNA for the CDR3: TGTGCCAGCAGTTTAGAGGGCTACGAGCAGTACTTC. Translating gives CASSLEGYEQYF. The V and J genes are TRBV28 and TRBJ2-7; D is perhaps TRBD2 (5 bases). Trimming removed 2 bases from V and 3 bases from J, with 5 bases in between. This CDR3 comprises 12 residues. CDR1 is MDHEN and CDR2 is SYDVKM in the germline V gene.

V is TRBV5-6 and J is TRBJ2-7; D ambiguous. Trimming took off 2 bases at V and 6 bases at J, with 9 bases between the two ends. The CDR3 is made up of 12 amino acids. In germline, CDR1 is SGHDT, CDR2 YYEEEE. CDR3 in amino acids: CASSFGTREQYV. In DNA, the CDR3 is TGTGCCAGCAGCTTTGGCACCCGCGAGCAGTACGTC.

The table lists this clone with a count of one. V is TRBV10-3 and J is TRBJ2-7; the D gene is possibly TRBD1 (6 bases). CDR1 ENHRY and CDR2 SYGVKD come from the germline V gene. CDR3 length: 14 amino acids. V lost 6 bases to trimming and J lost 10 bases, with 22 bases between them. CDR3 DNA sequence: TGTGCCATCAGGGAGGTACAGGGAATAGGCGAACAGTACTTC. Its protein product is CAIREVQGIGEQYF.

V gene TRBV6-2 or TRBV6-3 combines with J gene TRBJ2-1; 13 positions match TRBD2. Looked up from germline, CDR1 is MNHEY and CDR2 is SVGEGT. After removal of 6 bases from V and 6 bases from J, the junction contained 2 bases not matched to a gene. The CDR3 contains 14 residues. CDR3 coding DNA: TGTGCCAGCAGCGGGACTAGCGGGGTCAATGAGCAGTTCTTC. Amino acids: CASSGTSGVNEQFF.

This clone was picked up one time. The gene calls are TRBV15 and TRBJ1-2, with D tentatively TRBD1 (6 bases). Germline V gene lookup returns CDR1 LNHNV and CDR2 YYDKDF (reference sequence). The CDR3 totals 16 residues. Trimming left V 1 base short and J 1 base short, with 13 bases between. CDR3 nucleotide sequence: TGTGCCACCAGCAGAGTCGGGGGGGCCGGTAACTATGGCTACACCTTC. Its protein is CATSRVGGAGNYGYTF.

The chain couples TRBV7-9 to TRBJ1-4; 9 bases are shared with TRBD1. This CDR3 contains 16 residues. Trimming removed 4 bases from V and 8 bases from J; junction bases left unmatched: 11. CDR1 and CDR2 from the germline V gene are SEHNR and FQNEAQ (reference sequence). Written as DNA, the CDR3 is TGTGCCAGCAGCTCCCCCGGGGGACAGGGCAGAGAAAAACTGTTTTTT. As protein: CASSSPGGQGREKLFF.

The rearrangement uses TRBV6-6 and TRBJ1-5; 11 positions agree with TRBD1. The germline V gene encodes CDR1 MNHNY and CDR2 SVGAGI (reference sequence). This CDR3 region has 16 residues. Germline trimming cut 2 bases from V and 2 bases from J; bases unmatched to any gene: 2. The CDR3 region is CASSYGQGAGNQPQHF. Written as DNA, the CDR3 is TGTGCCAGCAGTTACGGACAGGGGGCTGGCAATCAGCCCCAGCATTTT.

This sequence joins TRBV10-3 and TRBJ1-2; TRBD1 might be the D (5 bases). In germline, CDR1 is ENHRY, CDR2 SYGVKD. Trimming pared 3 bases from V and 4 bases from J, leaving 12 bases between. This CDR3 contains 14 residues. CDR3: CAISDREGSYGYTF. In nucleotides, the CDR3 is TGTGCCATCAGTGACAGGGAAGGCAGCTATGGCTACACCTTC.

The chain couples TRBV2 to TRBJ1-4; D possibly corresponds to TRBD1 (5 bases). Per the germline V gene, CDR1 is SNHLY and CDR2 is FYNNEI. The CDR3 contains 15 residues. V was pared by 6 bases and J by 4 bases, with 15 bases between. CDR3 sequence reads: CASRPSGGINEKLFF. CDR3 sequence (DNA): TGTGCCAGCAGACCAAGTGGGGGGATTAATGAAAAACTGTTTTTT. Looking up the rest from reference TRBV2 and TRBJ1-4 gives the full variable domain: EPEVTQTPSHQVTQMGQEVILRCVPISNHLYFYWYRQILGQKVEFLVSFYNNEISEKSEIFDDQFSVERPDGSNFTLKIRSTKLEDSAMYFCASRPSGGINEKLFFGSGTQLSVL.

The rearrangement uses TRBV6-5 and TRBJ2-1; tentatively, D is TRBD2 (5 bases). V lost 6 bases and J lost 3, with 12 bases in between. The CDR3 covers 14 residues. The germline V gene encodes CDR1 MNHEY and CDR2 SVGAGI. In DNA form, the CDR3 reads TGTGCCAGCAGCCCACCCGGGGACTACAATGAGCAGTTCTTC. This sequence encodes CASSPPGDYNEQFF.

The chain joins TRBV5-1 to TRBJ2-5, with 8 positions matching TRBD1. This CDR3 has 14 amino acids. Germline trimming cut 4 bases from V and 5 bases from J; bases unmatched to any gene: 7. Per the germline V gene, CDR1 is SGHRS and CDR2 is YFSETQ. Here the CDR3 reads CASSPRQGMETQYF. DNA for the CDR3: TGCGCCAGCAGCCCGCGACAGGGGATGGAGACCCAGTACTTC.

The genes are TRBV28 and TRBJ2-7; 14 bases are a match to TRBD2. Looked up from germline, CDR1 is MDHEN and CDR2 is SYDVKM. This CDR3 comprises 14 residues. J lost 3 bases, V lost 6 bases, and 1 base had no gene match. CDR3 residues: CASRGLAGVYEQYF. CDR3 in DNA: TGTGCCAGCAGGGGACTAGCGGGAGTCTACGAGCAGTACTTC. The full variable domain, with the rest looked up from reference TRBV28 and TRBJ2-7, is DVKVTQSSRYLVKRTGEKVFLECVQDMDHENMFWYRQDPGLGLRLIYFSYDVKMKEKGDIPEGYSVSREKKERFSLILESASTNQTSMYLCASRGLAGVYEQYFGPGTRLTVT.

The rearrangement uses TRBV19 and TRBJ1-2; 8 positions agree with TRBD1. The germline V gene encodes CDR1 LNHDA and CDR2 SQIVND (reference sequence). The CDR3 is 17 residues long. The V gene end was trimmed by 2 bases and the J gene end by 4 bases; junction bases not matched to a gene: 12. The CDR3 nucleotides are TGTGCCAGTAGTATACGTTTCGGACAGGGCCGGGGCTATGGCTACACCTTC. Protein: CASSIRFGQGRGYGYTF.

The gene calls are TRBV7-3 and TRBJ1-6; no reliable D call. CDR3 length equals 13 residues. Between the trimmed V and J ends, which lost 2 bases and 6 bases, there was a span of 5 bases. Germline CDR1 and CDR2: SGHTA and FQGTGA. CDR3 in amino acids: CASSLSSNSPLHF. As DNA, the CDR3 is TGTGCCAGCAGCTTATCCAGTAATTCACCCCTCCACTTT.

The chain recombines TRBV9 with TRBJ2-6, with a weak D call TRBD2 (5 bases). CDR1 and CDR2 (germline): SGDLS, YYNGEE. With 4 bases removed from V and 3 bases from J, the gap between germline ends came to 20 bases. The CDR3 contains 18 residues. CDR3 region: CASSPEGILGDGANVLTF. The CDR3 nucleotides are TGTGCCAGCAGCCCCGAGGGTATCCTCGGGGATGGGGCCAACGTCCTGACTTTC.

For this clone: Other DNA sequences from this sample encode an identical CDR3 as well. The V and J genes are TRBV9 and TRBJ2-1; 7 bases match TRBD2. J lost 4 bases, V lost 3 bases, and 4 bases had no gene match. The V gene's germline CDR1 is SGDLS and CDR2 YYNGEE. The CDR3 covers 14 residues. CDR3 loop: CASSATSAYNEQFF. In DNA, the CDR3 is TGTGCCAGCAGCGCCACTAGCGCGTACAATGAGCAGTTCTTC.

This CDR3 reads CASSFVAGGPSGNTIYF. The CDR3 nucleotides read TGTGCCAGCAGCTTTGTGGCGGGGGGCCCTTCTGGAAACACCATATATTTT. The chain employs TRBV12-1 and TRBJ1-3. TRBV12-1 is recorded as a pseudogene. The CDR3 loop spans 17 amino acids.

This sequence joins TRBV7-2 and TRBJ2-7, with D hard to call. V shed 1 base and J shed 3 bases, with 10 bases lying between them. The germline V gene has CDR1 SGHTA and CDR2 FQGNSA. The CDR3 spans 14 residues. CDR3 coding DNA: TGTGCCAGCAGCTTAGTACAACAAGACTACGAGCAGTACGTC. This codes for CASSLVQQDYEQYV.

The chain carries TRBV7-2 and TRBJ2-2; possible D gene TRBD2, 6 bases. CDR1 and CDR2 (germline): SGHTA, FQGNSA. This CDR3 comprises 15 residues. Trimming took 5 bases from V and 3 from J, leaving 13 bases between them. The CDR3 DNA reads TGTGCCAGCAGCCCTAGTAGCGGTTACACCGGGGAGCTGTTTTTT. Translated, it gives CASSPSSGYTGELFF. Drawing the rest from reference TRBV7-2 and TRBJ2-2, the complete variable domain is GAGVSQSPSNKVTEKGKDVELRCDPISGHTALYWYRQSLGQGLEFLIYFQGNSAPDKSGLPSDRFSAERTGGSVSTLTIQRTQQEDSAVYLCASSPSSGYTGELFFGEGSRLTVL.

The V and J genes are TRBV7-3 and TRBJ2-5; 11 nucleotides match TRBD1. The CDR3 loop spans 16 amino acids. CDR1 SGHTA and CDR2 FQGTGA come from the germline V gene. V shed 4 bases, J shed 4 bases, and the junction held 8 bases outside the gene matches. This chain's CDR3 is CASSSHGTGGGETQYF. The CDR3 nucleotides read TGTGCCAGCAGCTCCCACGGGACAGGGGGTGGAGAGACCCAGTACTTC.

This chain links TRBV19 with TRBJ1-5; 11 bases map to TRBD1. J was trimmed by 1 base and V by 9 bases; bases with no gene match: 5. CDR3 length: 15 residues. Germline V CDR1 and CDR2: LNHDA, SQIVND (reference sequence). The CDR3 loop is CASKDRGQSNQPQHF. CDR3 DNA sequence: TGTGCCAGCAAGGACAGGGGGCAGAGCAATCAGCCCCAGCATTTT.

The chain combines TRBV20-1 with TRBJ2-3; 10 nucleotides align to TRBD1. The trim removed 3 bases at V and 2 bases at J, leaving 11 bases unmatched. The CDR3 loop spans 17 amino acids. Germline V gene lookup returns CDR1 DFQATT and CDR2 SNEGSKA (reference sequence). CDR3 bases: TGCAGTGCTAGTTCGAACCCGGGACAGGGGCACACAGATACGCAGTATTTT. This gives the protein CSASSNPGQGHTDTQYF.